These 10 T cell receptor beta chains were sequenced from one sample in a study of regulatory T cells in long-lasting Graves disease. The time point is: newly diagnosed GD, antithyroid drugs for less than 3 months. PBMC RNA was the source of the TCR library. Relying on iRepertoire HTBI primers and Arm-PCR of CDR3 regions, the team built TCR beta libraries. Via MiXCR, TCRdb re-called the multiplex PCR reads, giving one row per CDR3 protein. The table shows about 380,000 distinct CDR3 sequences, with 15% to 19% occurring only once. This specimen was peripheral blood mononuclear cells (PBMCs), taken at new diagnosis, from a patient treated with antithyroid drugs. The origin of the receptors is a female donor with Graves disease.

This clonotype was seen at least ten times. This chain uses TRBV20-1 with TRBJ2-5; 15 bases are shared with TRBD2. Trimming cost V 5 bases and J 0 bases; bases outside gene matches: 4. Germline values: CDR1 DFQATT, CDR2 SNEGSKA (reference sequence). This CDR3 has 16 residues. In DNA, the CDR3 is TGCAGTGCTGGACTAGCGGGAGGGTTGTACCAAGAGACCCAGTACTTC. Residues: CSAGLAGGLYQETQYF.

V usage is TRBV4-1 and J usage is TRBJ1-5; TRBD1 matches 9 bases. CDR3 size: 15 residues. CDR1 MGHRA and CDR2 YSYEKL come from the germline V gene. V dropped 4 bases and J dropped 4; count of bases not matched to a gene: 5. The CDR3 reads CASSRGTGNNQPQHF. The CDR3 nucleotides read TGCGCCAGCAGCCGCGGGACAGGGAATAATCAGCCCCAGCATTTT.

This chain connects TRBV7-2 to TRBJ1-1, with unresolved D. Germline V gene sequence: CDR1 SGHTA, CDR2 FQGNSA. The CDR3 sequence is 14 residues long. V was trimmed by 2 bases and J by 7 bases, leaving 14 bases between them. Here the CDR3 DNA reads TGTGCCAGCAGCTTAAACCCCGGGGAATTTGAAGCTTTCTTT. Translating it yields CASSLNPGEFEAFF.

With regard to this clonotype: It differs at one base from a far larger clone, so likely a read error. The genes are TRBV28 and TRBJ2-5; perhaps TRBD2 as D (5 bases). Germline V gene data show CDR1 as MDHEN and CDR2 as SYDVKM. CDR3 length: 12 amino acids. Trimming stripped 6 bases from V and 5 bases from J, with 10 bases between. The DNA of the CDR3 is TGTGCCAGCAGGTTACCGGGGGAGACCCAGTACTTC. As protein: CASRLPGETQYF.

The chain employs TRBV4-1 and TRBJ1-2, with unresolved D. This CDR3 has 11 amino acids. The V and J ends lost 1 base and 11 bases respectively, with 8 bases between them. Germline loops: CDR1 MGHRA, CDR2 YSYEKL. For the CDR3, the DNA is TGCGCCAGCAGCCAAGGAGAAGGGTACACCTTC. Amino acids: CASSQGEGYTF.

This chain links TRBV11-3 with TRBJ2-2, with TRBD2 matching 8 bases. Germline lookup yields CDR1 SGHNT and CDR2 YENEEA. V was clipped by 8 bases and J by 0 bases; unmatched bases: 5. The CDR3 has 15 amino acids. Written as DNA, the CDR3 is TGTGCCAGCGGAACTAGCGGTACGAACACCGGGGAGCTGTTTTTT. This encodes CASGTSGTNTGELFF.

This clonotype showed up many times. V and J are TRBV9 and TRBJ1-5; unclear D gene. This CDR3 region has 13 residues. Germline values: CDR1 SGDLS, CDR2 YYNGEE. V lost 4 bases and J lost 5, with 10 bases in between. The CDR3 is CASSHTADQPQHF. The CDR3 DNA is TGTGCCAGCAGCCACACCGCGGATCAGCCCCAGCATTTT.

This clonotype was recorded at least ten times. The genes are TRBV7-2 and TRBJ2-3; D uncertain. Per germline, CDR1 SGHTA and CDR2 FQGNSA. There are 16 residues in the CDR3. V lost 5 bases and J lost 0, with 15 bases in between. The CDR3 coding sequence is TGTGCCAGCAGCCCTCGCCGACATTCTAGCACAGATACGCAGTATTTT. Its protein product is CASSPRRHSSTDTQYF.

This clonotype occurred many times. This chain connects TRBV11-2 to TRBJ2-7; D perhaps matches TRBD2 (6 bases). Trimming cost V 2 bases and J 3 bases, with 17 bases left between them. This CDR3 region has 16 residues. Germline loops: CDR1 SGHAT, CDR2 FQNNGV. This CDR3 reads CASSLPWSGLNYEQYF. The CDR3 DNA sequence: TGTGCCAGCAGCTTACCTTGGTCGGGACTGAACTACGAGCAGTACTTC.

Ten or more counts support this clonotype. The V and J genes are TRBV27 and TRBJ2-7, with 9 bases aligning to TRBD1. Trimming removed 5 bases from V and 2 bases from J; junction bases left unmatched: 7. The CDR3 runs 15 residues. The germline V gene has CDR1 MNHEY and CDR2 SMNVEV (reference sequence). CDR3 in amino acids: CASSARQGDTYEQYF. The CDR3 bases are TGTGCCAGCAGTGCTAGACAGGGGGATACCTACGAGCAGTACTTC.